These 13 T cell receptor beta chains were all obtained from the same sample, sequenced in a study of blood T cell repertoires in COVID-19. Assay used: immunoSEQ multiplex PCR; TCRdb lists only in-frame clones, some missing. The sample lists approximately 140,000 clones, over 65% occurring once. The sequenced material came from peripheral blood. These TCRs come from a man aged 70-80 years with acute or convalescent COVID-19.

This clone occurred once. V is TRBV5-8 and J is TRBJ1-4; D is unclear. This CDR3 contains 12 residues. Germline V gives CDR1 SGHTS, CDR2 YDEGEE. V lost 7 bases and J 5 bases, leaving 9 bases between the germline ends. The CDR3 reads CASGLWNEKLFF. Written as DNA, the CDR3 is TGTGCCAGCGGGCTCTGGAATGAAAAACTGTTTTTT.

The genes are TRBV5-1 and TRBJ1-5; D perhaps matches TRBD1 (6 bases). CDR3 size: 15 residues. Germline V gene sequence: CDR1 SGHRS, CDR2 YFSETQ. The germline V and J ends were trimmed by 4 bases and 4 bases, with 15 bases remaining between them. The CDR3 nucleotides are TGCGCCAGCAGCCTGGAGGGGGTTCGGAATCAGCCCCAGCATTTT. It specifies CASSLEGVRNQPQHF. Complete variable domain (other parts from reference TRBV5-1 and TRBJ1-5): KAGVTQTPRYLIKTRGQQVTLSCSPISGHRSVSWYQQTPGQGLQFLFEYFSETQRNKGNFPGRFSGRQFSNSRSEMNVSTLELGDSALYLCASSLEGVRNQPQHFGDGTRLSIL.

This chain connects TRBV5-1 to TRBJ2-3; 9 bases are a match to TRBD2. The J segment lost 3 bases and the V segment lost 0 bases, leaving 2 bases of the junction unmatched. The germline V gene encodes CDR1 SGHRS and CDR2 YFSETQ. This CDR3 is built from 15 residues. The CDR3, as DNA: TGCGCCAGCAGCTTGGCCCTAGCGGGAACAGATACGCAGTATTTT. This encodes CASSLALAGTDTQYF.

The chain links TRBV18 to TRBJ1-1, with D possibly TRBD1 on 5 matching bases. Germline CDR1 reads KGHSH; CDR2 reads LQKENI. The CDR3 has 17 residues. The germline V and J ends were trimmed by 4 bases and 0 bases, with 18 bases remaining between them. CDR3 in DNA: TGTGCCAGCTCACTTAGTGCAGGGTACGCCATGAACACTGAAGCTTTCTTT. Protein product: CASSLSAGYAMNTEAFF.

The J gene is TRBJ2-2, the V gene TRBV3-1 (or the pseudogene TRBV3-2); 8 bases agree with TRBD2. J was trimmed by 2 bases and V by 1 base; bases with no gene match: 3. Germline CDR1 LGHDT, CDR2 YNNKEL (reference sequence). CDR3 length equals 16 residues. Here the CDR3 DNA reads TGTGCCAGCAGCCAAGTGGGACTAGGAAACACCGGGGAGCTGTTTTTT. Translating gives CASSQVGLGNTGELFF.

The chain has TRBV2 and TRBJ2-5; TRBD2 might be the D (6 bases). The CDR3 totals 16 residues. The V end was cut by 3 bases, the J end by 4 bases, with 18 bases between. Germline V lookup: CDR1 SNHLY, CDR2 FYNNEI. The CDR3 DNA reads TGTGCCAGCAGTGATTTTCGTGGCCAGGGAGGAGAGACCCAGTACTTC. As protein: CASSDFRGQGGETQYF. The full variable domain, its missing parts supplied by reference TRBV2 and TRBJ2-5, is EPEVTQTPSHQVTQMGQEVILRCVPISNHLYFYWYRQILGQKVEFLVSFYNNEISEKSEIFDDQFSVERPDGSNFTLKIRSTKLEDSAMYFCASSDFRGQGGETQYFGPGTRLLVL.

V gene TRBV6-4 combines with J gene TRBJ1-4, with a weak D call TRBD1 (6 bases). CDR3 length: 13 amino acids. CDR1 and CDR2 from the germline V gene are MRHNA and SNTAGT. Trimming shortened V by 3 bases and J by 8 bases, and 10 bases separated the two germline ends. This CDR3 reads CASSEGAGEKLFF. In nucleotides, the CDR3 is TGTGCCAGCAGTGAGGGGGCAGGGGAAAAACTGTTTTTT.

This clone was observed a single time. This sequence joins TRBV29-1 and TRBJ1-2, with 7 bases lining up with TRBD1. The ends lost 7 bases at V and 3 bases at J; junction bases unmatched: 5. Germline CDR1 SQVTM, CDR2 ANQGSEA. This CDR3 region has 12 residues. CDR3 sequence (DNA): TGCAGCGGAACAGGGGACGACTATGGCTACACCTTC. Translation: CSGTGDDYGYTF.

With regard to this clone: Its ends do not fully match the called genes, so a read error is possible. This chain joins TRBV18 and TRBJ1-4; D is undetermined. Germline V gene data show CDR1 as KGHSH and CDR2 as LQKENI. The CDR3 spans 17 residues. CDR3 DNA sequence: TGTGCCAGCTCAACACCCCAGCTAGCTTCAACTAATGAAAAACTGTTTTTT. Protein product: CASSTPQLASTNEKLFF.

The rearrangement uses TRBV19 and TRBJ2-7, with D possibly TRBD1 on 6 matching bases. Germline CDR1 and CDR2: LNHDA and SQIVND (reference sequence). The CDR3 has 14 amino acids. Trimming cost V 4 bases and J 2 bases, with 12 bases left between them. The CDR3 bases are TGTGCCAGTAGTAGGCAGGGGAAGACCTACGAGCAGTACTTC. It is translated as CASSRQGKTYEQYF.

V is TRBV6-5 and J is TRBJ2-2, with TRBD1 matching over 7 bases. V dropped 6 bases and J dropped 8; count of bases not matched to a gene: 12. From germline, CDR1 is MNHEY and CDR2 SVGAGI. This CDR3 has 15 residues. The CDR3 DNA sequence: TGTGCCAGCAGCAGACGGGACAGCGTCCGGGGGGAGCTGTTTTTT. Protein product: CASSRRDSVRGELFF.

This chain uses TRBV4-1 with TRBJ2-3, with D hard to call. Trimming stripped 2 bases from V and 3 bases from J, with 9 bases between. There are 14 residues in the CDR3. In germline, CDR1 is MGHRA, CDR2 YSYEKL. The chain's CDR3 is CASSQIDSTDTQYF. CDR3 nucleotides: TGCGCCAGCAGCCAAATCGACTCGACAGATACGCAGTATTTT.

The J gene is TRBJ1-2, the V gene TRBV29-1; the match to TRBD1 covers 10 bases. After removal of 5 bases from V and 2 bases from J, the junction contained 5 bases not matched to a gene. Germline V gene lookup returns CDR1 SQVTM and CDR2 ANQGSEA. The CDR3 covers 14 residues. The CDR3 loop reads CSVSDRGRNYGYTF. CDR3 nucleotide sequence: TGCAGCGTTTCGGACAGGGGGAGAAACTATGGCTACACCTTC. Full variable domain (outside the CDR3, taken from reference TRBV29-1 and TRBJ1-2): SAVISQKPSRDICQRGTSLTIQCQVDSQVTMMFWYRQQPGQSLTLIATANQGSEATYESGFVIDKFPISRPNLTFSTLTVSNMSPEDSSIYLCSVSDRGRNYGYTFGSGTRLTVV.